The clone carrying this T cell receptor (beta chain) was observed many times. TCRdb analysed the RT-PCR reads with MiXCR anew, one entry per CDR3 protein. The sample has about 680,000 distinct CDR3 sequences, 12% to 15% seen once. The V and J ends lost 4 bases and 7 bases respectively, with 10 bases between them. Looked up from germline, CDR1 is SGHTA and CDR2 is FQGTGA. The CDR3 length is 12 residues. The TCR was taken from a female donor in good health, serving as a healthy control. Sequences were obtained from memory CD4+ T cells from blood. The chain joins TRBV7-3 to TRBJ1-1, with TRBD1 as a possible D gene (6 bases). This CDR3 reads CASSSRGGEAFF. The CDR3 coding sequence is TGTGCCAGCAGCTCCCGAGGGGGTGAAGCTTTCTTT.